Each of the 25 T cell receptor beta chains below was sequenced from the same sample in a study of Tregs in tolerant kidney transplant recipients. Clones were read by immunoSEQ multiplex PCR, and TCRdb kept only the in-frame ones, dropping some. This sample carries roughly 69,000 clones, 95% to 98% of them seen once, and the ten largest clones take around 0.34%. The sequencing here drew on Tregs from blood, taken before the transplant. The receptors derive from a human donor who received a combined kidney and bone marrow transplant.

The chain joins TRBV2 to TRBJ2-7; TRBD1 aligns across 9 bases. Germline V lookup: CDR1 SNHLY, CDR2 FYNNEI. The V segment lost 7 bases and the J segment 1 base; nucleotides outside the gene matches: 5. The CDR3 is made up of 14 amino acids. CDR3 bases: TGTGCCAGCACCCGGGACAGGGCTTCCTACGAGCAGTACTTC. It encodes CASTRDRASYEQYF.

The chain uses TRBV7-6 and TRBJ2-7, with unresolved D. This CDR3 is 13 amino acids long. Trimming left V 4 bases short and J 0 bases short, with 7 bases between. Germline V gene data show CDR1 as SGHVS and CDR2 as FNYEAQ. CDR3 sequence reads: CASSYTSSYEQYF. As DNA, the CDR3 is TGTGCCAGCAGCTACACCAGCTCCTACGAGCAGTACTTC.

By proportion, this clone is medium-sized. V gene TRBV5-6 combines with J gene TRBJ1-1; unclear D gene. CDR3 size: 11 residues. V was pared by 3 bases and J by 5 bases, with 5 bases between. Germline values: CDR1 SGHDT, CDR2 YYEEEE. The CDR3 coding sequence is TGTGCCAGCAGCTCGCGAACTGAAGCTTTCTTT. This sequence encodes CASSSRTEAFF.

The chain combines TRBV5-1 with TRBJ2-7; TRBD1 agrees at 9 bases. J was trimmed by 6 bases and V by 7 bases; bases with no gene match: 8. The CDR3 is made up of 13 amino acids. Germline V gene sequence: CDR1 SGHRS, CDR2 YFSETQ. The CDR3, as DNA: TGCGCCAGCCAAGGGACAGGGAAGGGCGAGCAGTACTTC. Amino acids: CASQGTGKGEQYF.

The DNA for the CDR3 is TGTGCCAGCAGGCGACCGGGACATCGAGGGGAGCTGTTTTTT. Translating it yields CASRRPGHRGELFF. V and J are TRBV28 and TRBJ2-2, with D perhaps matching TRBD1 (6 bases). The germline V and J ends were trimmed by 6 bases and 8 bases, with 16 bases remaining between them. Per germline, CDR1 MDHEN and CDR2 SYDVKM. This CDR3 is built from 14 residues.

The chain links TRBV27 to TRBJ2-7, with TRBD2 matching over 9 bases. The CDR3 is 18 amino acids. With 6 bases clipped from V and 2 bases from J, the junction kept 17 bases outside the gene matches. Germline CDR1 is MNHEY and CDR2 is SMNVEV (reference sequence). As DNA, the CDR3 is TGTGCCAGCAGCCGAGAGGGATTAGCGGGAGCTATGACCTACGAGCAGTACTTC. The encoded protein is CASSREGLAGAMTYEQYF.

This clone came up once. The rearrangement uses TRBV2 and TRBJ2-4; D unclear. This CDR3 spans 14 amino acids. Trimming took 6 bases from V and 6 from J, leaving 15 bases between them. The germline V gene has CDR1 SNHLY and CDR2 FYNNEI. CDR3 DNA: TGTGCCAGCAGCGGGTCAGCGATCAGAAACATTCAGTACTTC. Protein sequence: CASSGSAIRNIQYF.

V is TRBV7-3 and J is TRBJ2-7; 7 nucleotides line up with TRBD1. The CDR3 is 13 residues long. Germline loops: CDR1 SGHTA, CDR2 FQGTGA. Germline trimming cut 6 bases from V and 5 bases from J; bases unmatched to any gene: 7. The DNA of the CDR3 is TGTGCCAGCAGACCGACAGGGAAGGACGAGCAGTACTTC. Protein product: CASRPTGKDEQYF.

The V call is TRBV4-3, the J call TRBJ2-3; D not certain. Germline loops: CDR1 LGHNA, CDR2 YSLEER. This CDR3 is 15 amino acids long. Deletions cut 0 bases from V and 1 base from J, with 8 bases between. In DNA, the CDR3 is TGCGCCAGCAGCCAAGATCCTCCCGGCACAGATACGCAGTATTTT. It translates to CASSQDPPGTDTQYF.

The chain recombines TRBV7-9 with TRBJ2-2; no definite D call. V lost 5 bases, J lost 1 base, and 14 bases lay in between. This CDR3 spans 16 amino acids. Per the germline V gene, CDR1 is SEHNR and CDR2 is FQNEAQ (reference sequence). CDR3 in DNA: TGTGCCAGCAGCCCCCGGAGTACGGGGAACACCGGGGAGCTGTTTTTT. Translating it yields CASSPRSTGNTGELFF.

CDR3 DNA sequence: TGTGCCAGCAGCTTAGTTAGGCGCGGCAGGGGAGGGGATCAGCCCCAGCATTTT. Translating gives CASSLVRRGRGGDQPQHF. V usage is TRBV7-9 and J usage is TRBJ1-5, with D perhaps matching TRBD1 (6 bases). The V gene lost 1 base and the J gene lost 5 bases, with 21 bases spanning the gap. The CDR3 is made up of 18 amino acids. CDR1 and CDR2 from the germline V gene are SEHNR and FQNEAQ (reference sequence).

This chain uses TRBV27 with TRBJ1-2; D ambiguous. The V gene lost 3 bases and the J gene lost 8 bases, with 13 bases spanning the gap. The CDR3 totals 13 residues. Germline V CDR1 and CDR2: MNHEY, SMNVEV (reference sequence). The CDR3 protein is CASSFWASKGYTF. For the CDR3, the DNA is TGTGCCAGCAGTTTCTGGGCCAGCAAGGGCTACACCTTC.

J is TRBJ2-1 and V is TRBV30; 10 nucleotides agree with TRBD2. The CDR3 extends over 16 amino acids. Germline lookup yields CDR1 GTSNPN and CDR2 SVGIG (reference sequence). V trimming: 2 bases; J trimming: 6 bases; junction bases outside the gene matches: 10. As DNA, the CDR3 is TGTGCCTGGAGTACGTACAAACTAGCGGGGCCCAATGAGCAGTTCTTC. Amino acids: CAWSTYKLAGPNEQFF.

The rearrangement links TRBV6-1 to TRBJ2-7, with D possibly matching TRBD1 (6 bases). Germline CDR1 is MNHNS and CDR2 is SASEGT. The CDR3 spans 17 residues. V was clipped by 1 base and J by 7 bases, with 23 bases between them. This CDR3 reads CASSEEFRWAPRGEQYF. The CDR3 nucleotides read TGTGCCAGCAGTGAAGAGTTTAGGTGGGCACCAAGGGGGGAGCAGTACTTC.

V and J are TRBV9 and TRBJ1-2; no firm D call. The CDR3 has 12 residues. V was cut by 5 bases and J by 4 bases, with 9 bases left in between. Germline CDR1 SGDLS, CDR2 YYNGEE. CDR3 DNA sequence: TGTGCCAGCAGTTTCTCCTTCTATGGCTACACCTTC. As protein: CASSFSFYGYTF.

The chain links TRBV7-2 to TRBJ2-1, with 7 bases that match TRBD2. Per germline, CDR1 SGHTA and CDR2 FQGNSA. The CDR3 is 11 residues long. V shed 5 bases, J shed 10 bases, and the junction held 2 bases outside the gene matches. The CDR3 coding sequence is TGTGCCAGCAGCCGGGGGGTAGAGCAGTTCTTC. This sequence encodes CASSRGVEQFF.

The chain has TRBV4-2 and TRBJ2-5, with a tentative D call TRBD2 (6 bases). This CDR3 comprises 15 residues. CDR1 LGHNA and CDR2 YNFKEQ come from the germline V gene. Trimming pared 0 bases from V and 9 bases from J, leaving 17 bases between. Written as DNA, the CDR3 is TGTGCCAGCAGCCAAGACTCGTTAGCGGAGAGGGCCCAGTACTTC. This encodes CASSQDSLAERAQYF.

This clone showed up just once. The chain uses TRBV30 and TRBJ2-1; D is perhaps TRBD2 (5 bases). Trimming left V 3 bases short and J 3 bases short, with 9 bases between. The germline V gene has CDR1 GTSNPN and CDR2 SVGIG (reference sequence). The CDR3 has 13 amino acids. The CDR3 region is CAWSGLFYNEQFF. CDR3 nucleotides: TGTGCCTGGAGCGGACTTTTCTACAATGAGCAGTTCTTC.

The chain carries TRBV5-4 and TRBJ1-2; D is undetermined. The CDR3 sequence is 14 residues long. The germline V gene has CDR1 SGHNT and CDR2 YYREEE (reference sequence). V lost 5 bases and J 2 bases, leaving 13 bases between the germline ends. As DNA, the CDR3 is TGTGCCAGCAGTTCCCCGACAAGGAACTATGGCTACACCTTC. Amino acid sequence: CASSSPTRNYGYTF.

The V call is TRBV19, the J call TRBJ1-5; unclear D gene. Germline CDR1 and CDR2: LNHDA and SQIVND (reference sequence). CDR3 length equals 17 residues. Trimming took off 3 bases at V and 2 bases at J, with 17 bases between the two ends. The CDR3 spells CASSITQKNVGNQPQHF. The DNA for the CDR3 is TGTGCCAGTAGTATTACGCAGAAAAATGTGGGCAATCAGCCCCAGCATTTT.

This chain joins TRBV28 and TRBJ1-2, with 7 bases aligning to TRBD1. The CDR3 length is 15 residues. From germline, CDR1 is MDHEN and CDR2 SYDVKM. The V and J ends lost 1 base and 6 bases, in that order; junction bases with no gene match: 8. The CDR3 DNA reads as TGTGCCAGCAGTTTATCGAGACAGGGCGCTAATGGCTACACCTTC. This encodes CASSLSRQGANGYTF.

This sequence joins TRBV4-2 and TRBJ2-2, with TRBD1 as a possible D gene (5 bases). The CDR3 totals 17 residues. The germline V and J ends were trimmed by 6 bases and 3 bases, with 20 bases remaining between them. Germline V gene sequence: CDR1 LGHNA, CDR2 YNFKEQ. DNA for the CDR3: TGTGCCAGCAGTCCCTCAACAGGTCCTTCCTACACCGGGGAGCTGTTTTTT. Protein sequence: CASSPSTGPSYTGELFF.

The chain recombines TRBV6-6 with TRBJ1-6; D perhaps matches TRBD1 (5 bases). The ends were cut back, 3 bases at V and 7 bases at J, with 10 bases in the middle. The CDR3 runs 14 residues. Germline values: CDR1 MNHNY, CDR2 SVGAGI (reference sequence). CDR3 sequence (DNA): TGTGCCAGCAGTTATCAGGGTCGAAATTCACCCCTCCACTTT. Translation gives CASSYQGRNSPLHF.

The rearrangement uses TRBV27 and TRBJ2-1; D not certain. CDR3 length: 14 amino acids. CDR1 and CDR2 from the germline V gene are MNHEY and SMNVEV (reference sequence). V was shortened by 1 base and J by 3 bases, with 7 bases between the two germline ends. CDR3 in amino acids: CASSLYGGYNEQFF. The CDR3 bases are TGTGCCAGCAGTTTATACGGTGGCTACAATGAGCAGTTCTTC.

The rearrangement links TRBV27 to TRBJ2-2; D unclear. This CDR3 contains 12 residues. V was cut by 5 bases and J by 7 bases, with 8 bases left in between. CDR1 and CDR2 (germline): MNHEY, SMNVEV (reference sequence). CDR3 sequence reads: CASSQTHGELFF. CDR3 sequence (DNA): TGTGCCAGCAGTCAGACTCACGGGGAGCTGTTTTTT.